The 12 T cell receptor beta chains given below trace back to one sample, sequenced in a study of blood T cells in healthy people across ages. Using a J-beta primer mix together with a sample-barcoded 5' primer, a second PCR was run for roughly 7 to 11 cycles. MiXCR was run by TCRdb on the 5' RACE reads, yielding one entry per CDR3 protein. The repertoire holds hundreds of thousands of distinct CDR3 sequences, with roughly 25% as singletons. These data also formed part of another study, on T cells of mothers and their children.

The material sequenced was blood. The receptors shown here come from a boy aged 5 to 17 in good health.

This clonotype has only a few counts. The rearrangement uses TRBV15 and TRBJ2-3; D remains ambiguous. V lost 5 bases and J lost 1, with 7 bases in between. In germline, CDR1 is LNHNV, CDR2 YYDKDF (reference sequence). The CDR3 totals 13 residues. The CDR3 sequence: CATSDRRTDTQYF. In nucleotides, the CDR3 is TGTGCCACCAGCGATAGGCGCACAGATACGCAGTATTTT.

The chain couples TRBV6-6 to TRBJ2-1; no firm D call. Trimming took 8 bases from V and 8 from J, leaving 16 bases between them. Germline V gives CDR1 MNHNY, CDR2 SVGAGI (reference sequence). The CDR3 has 13 amino acids. The CDR3: CASGQPLSYEQFF. The CDR3 region has the DNA TGTGCCAGCGGCCAACCCCTCAGTTATGAGCAGTTCTTC.

This clonotype was detected only a few times. This chain connects TRBV27 to TRBJ2-1; 14 nucleotides match TRBD2. The V gene end was trimmed by 4 bases and the J gene end by 7 bases; junction bases not matched to a gene: 6. In germline, CDR1 is MNHEY, CDR2 SMNVEV (reference sequence). CDR3 length equals 16 residues. CDR3 sequence (DNA): TGTGCCAGCAGTTCCGGACTAGCGGGAGGATTGAATGAGCAGTTCTTC. Translation: CASSSGLAGGLNEQFF.

The chain joins TRBV12-3 or TRBV12-4 to TRBJ1-3; a weak D match, TRBD1 (5 bases). V lost 5 bases and J lost 1, with 12 bases in between. The CDR3 is 15 amino acids. The CDR3 loop is CASSISGGSGNTIYF. The DNA for the CDR3 is TGTGCCAGCAGTATTAGCGGGGGATCTGGAAACACCATATATTTT.

The chain is built from TRBV6-5 and TRBJ2-5; D not certain. The J call could be wrong; TRBJ2-1 is a better fit for the DNA end. Germline V gene data show CDR1 as MNHEY and CDR2 as SVGAGI. The length of the CDR3 is 12 residues. CDR3 loop: CATGPPGDEQFF. The DNA of the CDR3 is TGTGCCACCGGGCCGCCCGGCGATGAGCAGTTCTTC.

The chain employs TRBV2 and TRBJ2-1; 7 bases align to TRBD2. The CDR3 extends over 14 amino acids. CDR1 and CDR2 from the germline V gene are SNHLY and FYNNEI. J lost 4 bases, V lost 6 bases, and 6 bases had no gene match. CDR3: CASSARTSYNEQFF. CDR3 in DNA: TGTGCCAGCAGCGCCAGGACTAGTTACAATGAGCAGTTCTTC.

The rearrangement uses TRBV2 and TRBJ2-1; D gene unclear. The CDR3 sequence is 17 residues long. Germline lookup yields CDR1 SNHLY and CDR2 FYNNEI. The germline V and J ends were trimmed by 1 base and 3 bases, with 16 bases remaining between them. DNA for the CDR3: TGTGCCAGCAGTGAAGTGGCTACCTCCCTCCTCTACAATGAGCAGTTCTTC. Protein: CASSEVATSLLYNEQFF.

The rearrangement joins TRBV11-3 to TRBJ2-5, with TRBD1 matching over 7 bases. CDR3 length equals 14 residues. In germline, CDR1 is SGHNT, CDR2 YENEEA. J gave up 4 bases and V 4 bases, and 6 bases lay outside the gene matches. The DNA for the CDR3 is TGTGCCAGCAGCTCCCAACAGGGGAGAGAGACCCAGTACTTC. Translation gives CASSSQQGRETQYF. Filled out from reference TRBV11-3 and TRBJ2-5, the complete variable domain reads EAGVVQSPRYKIIEKKQPVAFWCNPISGHNTLYWYLQNLGQGPELLIRYENEEAVDDSQLPKDRFSAERLKGVDSTLKIQPAELGDSAVYLCASSSQQGRETQYFGPGTRLLVL.

In this sample, this clonotype turned up many times. The V call is TRBV29-1, the J call TRBJ2-1; 13 bases line up with TRBD2. Germline CDR1 and CDR2: SQVTM and ANQGSEA. This CDR3 has 13 amino acids. V was clipped by 8 bases and J by 8 bases; unmatched bases: 6. The CDR3 spells CSTGLAGAHEQFF. The DNA of the CDR3 is TGCAGCACTGGACTAGCGGGAGCACATGAGCAGTTCTTC.

This clonotype was counted only a few times. The chain uses TRBV6-2 or TRBV6-3 and TRBJ2-3; TRBD1 aligns across 10 bases. CDR3 length equals 16 residues. Trimming took 5 bases from V and 5 from J; bases not matched to a gene: 10. Germline V gene data show CDR1 as MNHEY and CDR2 as SVGEGT. CDR3 bases: TGTGCCAGCAGTCACGAGACAGGGGGCGCGGGAGATACGCAGTATTTT. Encoded protein: CASSHETGGAGDTQYF.

The chain links TRBV2 to TRBJ2-3; no firm D call. Trimming took 2 bases from V and 1 from J, leaving 7 bases between them. CDR1 and CDR2 from the germline V gene are SNHLY and FYNNEI. The CDR3 has 14 amino acids. The CDR3: CASSEFIRTDTQYF. DNA of the CDR3: TGTGCCAGCAGTGAATTCATACGCACAGATACGCAGTATTTT. Full variable domain (missing parts from reference TRBV2 and TRBJ2-3): EPEVTQTPSHQVTQMGQEVILRCVPISNHLYFYWYRQILGQKVEFLVSFYNNEISEKSEIFDDQFSVERPDGSNFTLKIRSTKLEDSAMYFCASSEFIRTDTQYFGPGTRLTVL.

V is TRBV7-9 and J is TRBJ2-1, with D possibly TRBD1 on 6 matching bases. There are 15 residues in the CDR3. Germline values: CDR1 SEHNR, CDR2 FQNEAQ (reference sequence). V gave up 1 base and J gave up 8 bases, with 15 bases separating them. As DNA, the CDR3 is TGTGCCAGCAGCTTAGTGGGGGCGGAATCCTATGAGCAGTTCTTC. Protein: CASSLVGAESYEQFF. Full variable domain (missing parts from reference TRBV7-9 and TRBJ2-1): DTGVSQNPRHKITKRGQNVTFRCDPISEHNRLYWYRQTLGQGPEFLTYFQNEAQLEKSRLLSDRFSAERPKGSFSTLEIQRTEQGDSAMYLCASSLVGAESYEQFFGPGTRLTVL.